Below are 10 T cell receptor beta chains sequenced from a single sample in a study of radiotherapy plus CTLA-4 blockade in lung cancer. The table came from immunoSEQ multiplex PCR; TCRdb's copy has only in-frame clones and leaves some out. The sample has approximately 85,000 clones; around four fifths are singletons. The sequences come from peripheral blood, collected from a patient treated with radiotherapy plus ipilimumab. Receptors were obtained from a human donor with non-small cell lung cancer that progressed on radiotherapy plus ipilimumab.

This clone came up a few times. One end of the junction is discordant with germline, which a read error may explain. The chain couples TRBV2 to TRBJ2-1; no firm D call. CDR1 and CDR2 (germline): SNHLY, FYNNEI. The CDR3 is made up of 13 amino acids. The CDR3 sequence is CASREGWYGEQFF. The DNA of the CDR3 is TGTGCCAGCAGGGAAGGGTGGTACGGTGAGCAGTTCTTC.

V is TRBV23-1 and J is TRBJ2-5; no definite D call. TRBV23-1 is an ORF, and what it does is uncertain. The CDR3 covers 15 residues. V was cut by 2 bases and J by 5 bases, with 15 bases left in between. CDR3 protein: CASSQRPGSRETQYF. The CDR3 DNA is TGCGCCAGCAGTCAACGCCCGGGTAGCCGGGAGACCCAGTACTTC.

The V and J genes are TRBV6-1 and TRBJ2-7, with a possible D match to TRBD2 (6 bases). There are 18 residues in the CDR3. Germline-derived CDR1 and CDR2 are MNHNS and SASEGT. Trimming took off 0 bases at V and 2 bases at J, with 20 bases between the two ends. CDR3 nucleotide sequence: TGTGCCAGCAGTGAAGCGGTGGAAGGGTGGGGAGGAACCTACGAGCAGTACTTC. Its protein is CASSEAVEGWGGTYEQYF.

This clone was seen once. In nucleotides, the CDR3 is TGTGCCAGCAGTGGGCCTGCGGGGGCTACCGGGGAGCTGTTTTTT. Its protein product is CASSGPAGATGELFF. The chain recombines TRBV6-5 with TRBJ2-2; D is possibly TRBD2 (7 bases). This CDR3 contains 15 residues. The germline gives CDR1 MNHEY, CDR2 SVGAGI. Trimming removed 5 bases from V and 5 bases from J, with 15 bases in between.

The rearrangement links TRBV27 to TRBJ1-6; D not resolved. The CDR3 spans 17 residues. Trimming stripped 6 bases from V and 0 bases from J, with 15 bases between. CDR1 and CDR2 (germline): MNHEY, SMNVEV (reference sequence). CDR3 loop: CASSPLDLGSYNSPLHF. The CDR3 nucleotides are TGTGCCAGCAGCCCCCTGGACCTAGGCTCCTATAATTCACCCCTCCACTTT.

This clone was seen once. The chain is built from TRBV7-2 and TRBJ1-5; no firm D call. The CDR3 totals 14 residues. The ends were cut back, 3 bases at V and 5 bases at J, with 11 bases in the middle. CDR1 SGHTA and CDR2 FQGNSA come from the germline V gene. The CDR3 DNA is TGTGCCAGCAGCTTCAAGGAGGGTTATCAGCCCCAGCATTTT. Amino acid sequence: CASSFKEGYQPQHF.

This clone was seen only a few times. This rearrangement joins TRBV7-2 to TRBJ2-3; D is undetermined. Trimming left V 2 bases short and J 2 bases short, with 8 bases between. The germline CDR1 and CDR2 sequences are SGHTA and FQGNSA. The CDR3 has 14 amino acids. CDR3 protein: CASSLRTTTDTQYF. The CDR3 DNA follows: TGTGCCAGCAGCTTACGGACGACCACAGATACGCAGTATTTT.

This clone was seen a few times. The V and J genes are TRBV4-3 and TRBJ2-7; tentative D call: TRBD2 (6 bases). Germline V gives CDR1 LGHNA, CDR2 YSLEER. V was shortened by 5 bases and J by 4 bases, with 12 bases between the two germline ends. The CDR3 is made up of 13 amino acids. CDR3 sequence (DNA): TGCGCCAGCAGCAGGGAGCGGGCTTACGAGCAGTACTTC. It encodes CASSRERAYEQYF.

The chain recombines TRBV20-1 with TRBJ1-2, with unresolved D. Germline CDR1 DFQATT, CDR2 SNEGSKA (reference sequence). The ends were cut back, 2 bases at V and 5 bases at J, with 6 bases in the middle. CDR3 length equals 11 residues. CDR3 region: CSARRAYGYTF. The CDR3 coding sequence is TGCAGTGCTAGACGGGCTTATGGCTACACCTTC.

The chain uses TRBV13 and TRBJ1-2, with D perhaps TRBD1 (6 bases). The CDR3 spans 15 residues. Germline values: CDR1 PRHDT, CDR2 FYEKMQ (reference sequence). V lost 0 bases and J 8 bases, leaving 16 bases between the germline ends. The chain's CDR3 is CASSLGRWGLDGYTF. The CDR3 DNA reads TGTGCCAGCAGCTTAGGCCGGTGGGGGCTCGACGGCTACACCTTC. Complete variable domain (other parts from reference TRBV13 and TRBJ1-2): AAGVIQSPRHLIKEKRETATLKCYPIPRHDTVYWYQQGPGQDPQFLISFYEKMQSDKGSIPDRFSAQQFSDYHSELNMSSLELGDSALYFCASSLGRWGLDGYTFGSGTRLTVV.